Listed below are T cell receptor beta chains from one sample, sequenced in a study of shared clonotypes between healthy human individuals. Clones were sequenced by immunoSEQ multiplex PCR, and TCRdb holds only the in-frame ones, with some missing. Counted here are approximately 1,000,000 clones, about 72% occurring once; the ten biggest clones make up 0.89%. The sample comprised memory CD4+ T cells from PBMCs. The source is a man between 18 and 35 years old in good health. Some clones in this sample may be carry-over from other donors' samples. CDR3s include the opening cysteine and the closing phenylalanine or tryptophan. D genes are given only for firm matches. The listing skips clone size in some rows; elsewhere it reads once, few, many or a size class.

CDR3nt | CDR3aa | j_gene | abundance | d_gene | v_gene
TGTGCCAGCAGTTTATATTTGGATAGAAACATTCAGTACTTC | CASSLYLDRNIQYF | TRBJ2-4 | - | - | TRBV28
TGTGCCTGGAGCTTAGAGACCCAGTACTTC | CAWSLETQYF | TRBJ2-5 | - | - | TRBV30
TGTGCCAGCAGCGTAACTCCCATGAACACTGAAGCTTTCTTT | CASSVTPMNTEAFF | TRBJ1-1 | once | - | TRBV9
TGCGCCAGCAGCTTGGAACGGTGGGGGGAGACCCAGTACTTC | CASSLERWGETQYF | TRBJ2-5 | - | - | TRBV5-1
TGTGCCAGCAGTGACCCTGGGGACAGGGATGAAAAACTGTTTTTT | CASSDPGDRDEKLFF | TRBJ1-4 | - | TRBD1 | TRBV9
TGCGCCAGCAGCCGAGCGGGAGGGGCCTACGAGCAGTACTTC | CASSRAGGAYEQYF | TRBJ2-7 | many | TRBD2 | TRBV5-1
TGTGCCAGCAGCTTAGAGGGCACAAACACTGAAGCTTTCTTT | CASSLEGTNTEAFF | TRBJ1-1 | - | - | TRBV7-9
TGTGCCAGCAGCTCCGGGACAGGGGACACAGATACGCAGTATTTT | CASSSGTGDTDTQYF | TRBJ2-3 | - | TRBD1 | TRBV11-3
TGTGCCAGCAGTCTCACCGGGGAGCTGTTTTTT | CASSLTGELFF | TRBJ2-2 | - | - | TRBV2
TGTGCCAGCAGCCATGTGCTAGCGGGATACACCGGGGAGCTGTTTTTT | CASSHVLAGYTGELFF | TRBJ2-2 | - | TRBD2 | TRBV14
TGCGCCAGCAGCTTGGGGCAGGGGATGTTGACTAATGAAAAACTGTTTTTT | CASSLGQGMLTNEKLFF | TRBJ1-4 | - | - | TRBV5-1
TGTGCCACCCGACAGGGGGGCGGCTACACCTTC | CATRQGGGYTF | TRBJ1-2 | - | TRBD1 | TRBV25-1